This T cell receptor beta chain came from a study of blood T cell repertoires in COVID-19. Study as a whole: From T cells, B-cell-depleted T cells, or PBMCs came the material, which was cDNA or gDNA.

The CDR3 is made up of 15 amino acids. The V gene's germline CDR1 is MNHNS and CDR2 SASEGT. Trimming took off 1 base at V and 0 bases at J, with 7 bases between the two ends. Per the original data handling: How many nucleated cells were present was estimated from reference gene primer amplification. TCRdb keeps only in-frame clones here, not all; method: immunoSEQ multiplex PCR. For V, J and clone size, that table is used; D and trimming come from the DNA. Among about 150,000 clones listed, around 87% were seen once. Adults between roughly 18 and 95 years of age took part from some 25 US areas. Cohorts were based on clinical histories the participants reported.

This receptor was taken from a woman aged 45-65 years who had recovered from COVID-19. Sequenced input: PBMCs or T cells enriched from blood (not recorded which). V usage is TRBV6-1 and J usage is TRBJ1-3, with D uncertain. In nucleotides, the CDR3 is TGTGCCAGCAGTGAAGGGGGAGACTCTGGAAACACCATATATTTT. Translating gives CASSEGGDSGNTIYF.